What follows are 3 T cell receptor beta chains derived from one specimen sequenced in a study of OX40 agonist ivuxolimab in advanced cancers. Libraries were prepared by immunoSEQ multiplex PCR; TCRdb keeps only in-frame clonotypes and omits some of them. The sample yields about 79,000 clones, more than 90% seen once. Material: CD4+ or CD8+ T cells sorted from blood, obtained in a trial of the OX40 agonist ivuxolimab. Source of these receptors: an adult with an advanced solid tumor such as melanoma, head and neck, liver or kidney cancer.

V and J are TRBV28 and TRBJ1-1; possibly TRBD1 for D (5 bases). This CDR3 is built from 15 residues. In germline, CDR1 is MDHEN, CDR2 SYDVKM. With 6 bases removed from V and 9 bases from J, the gap between germline ends came to 23 bases. CDR3 sequence reads: CASRPPAGGGTQAFF. The CDR3 DNA follows: TGTGCCAGCAGACCCCCTGCTGGGGGAGGGACGCAAGCTTTCTTT.

This sequence joins TRBV18 and TRBJ2-7; D ambiguous. From germline, CDR1 is KGHSH and CDR2 LQKENI. CDR3 length: 14 residues. V was clipped by 5 bases and J by 5 bases, with 16 bases between them. DNA of the CDR3: TGTGCCAGCTCATCTTCCCGGGTCGACAACGAGCAGTACTTC. This sequence encodes CASSSSRVDNEQYF.

The chain joins TRBV6-5 to TRBJ1-1; D perhaps matches TRBD1 (5 bases). The CDR3 is made up of 15 amino acids. CDR1 is MNHEY and CDR2 is SVGAGI in the germline V gene. V gave up 8 bases and J gave up 6 bases, with 22 bases separating them. The CDR3 DNA reads as TGTGCCAGCTACGAGTCAGGGATTCTCGGCTCTGAAGCTTTCTTT. Encoded protein: CASYESGILGSEAFF.